This T cell receptor beta chain was sequenced for a study of OX40 agonist ivuxolimab in advanced cancers. Overall study: Aged roughly 23 to 90 with a mean of about 60 years, they were roughly 83% male.

Points on this clone: Antigen unknown.

Study observations and caveats: At doses 0.1 to 3.0 mg/kg, CD4+ and CD8+ clones expanded. Partial responders dosed at 0.1-3.0 mg/kg displayed clonal expansion ranking among the lowest.

The CDR3 covers 14 residues. V was trimmed by 5 bases and J by 2 bases, leaving 13 bases between them. CDR1 and CDR2 (germline): SGHAT, FQNNGV. Method: immunoSEQ multiplex PCR; TCRdb's copy keeps in-frame clones and lacks some. The sample lists under 100,000 clones; nearly 90% were seen once. Sequences were derived from CD4+ or CD8+ T cells sorted from blood, sampled in a trial of the OX40 agonist ivuxolimab. The clonotype comes from an adult with an advanced solid tumor such as melanoma, head and neck, liver or kidney cancer. V and J are TRBV11-2 and TRBJ2-7; no clear D gene. The CDR3, as DNA: TGTGCCAGCAGCCTCGAGCCCGGTACCTACGAGCAGTACTTC. Translated: CASSLEPGTYEQYF. Full variable domain (remainder filled in from reference TRBV11-2 and TRBJ2-7): EAGVAQSPRYKIIEKRQSVAFWCNPISGHATLYWYQQILGQGPKLLIQFQNNGVVDDSQLPKDRFSAERLKGVDSTLKIQPAKLEDSAVYLCASSLEPGTYEQYFGPGTRLTVT.